The 32 T cell receptor beta chains below come from one sample, sequenced in a study of blood T cell repertoires in COVID-19. Produced via immunoSEQ multiplex PCR; TCRdb's table is partial and in-frame only. The repertoire holds some 250,000 clones, with roughly 86% as singletons. The sample was PBMCs or T cells enriched from blood (not recorded which). The source of these receptors is a woman aged 40 to 49 with acute COVID-19.

In its sample, this clone was seen a few times. The rearrangement links TRBV6-1 to TRBJ1-6; D unresolved. CDR3 length: 11 amino acids. CDR1 is MNHNS, CDR2 SASEGT, per germline. Deletions cut 3 bases from V and 9 bases from J, with 3 bases between. CDR3 protein: CASSDGSPLHF. DNA for the CDR3: TGTGCCAGCAGTGACGGTTCACCCCTCCACTTT.

This clone has more than one count but fewer than ten. V usage is TRBV4-2 and J usage is TRBJ2-7; D is perhaps TRBD1 (6 bases). This CDR3 comprises 14 residues. Germline CDR1 is LGHNA and CDR2 is YNFKEQ. V was trimmed by 3 bases and J by 2 bases, leaving 11 bases between them. The CDR3, as DNA: TGTGCCAGCAGCCAGGGGGCAGGAACCTACGAGCAGTACTTC. Translation: CASSQGAGTYEQYF.

The chain recombines TRBV18 with TRBJ2-7; D remains unclear. The length of the CDR3 is 13 residues. The germline CDR1 and CDR2 sequences are KGHSH and LQKENI. Trimming cost V 3 bases and J 2 bases, with 8 bases left between them. The CDR3 protein is CASSPKQTYEQYF. CDR3 coding DNA: TGTGCCAGCTCACCCAAACAGACCTACGAGCAGTACTTC. The whole variable domain, filled in from reference TRBV18 and TRBJ2-7, reads NAGVMQNPRHLVRRRGQEARLRCSPMKGHSHVYWYRQLPEEGLKFMVYLQKENIIDESGMPKERFSAEFPKEGPSILRIQQVVRGDSAAYFCASSPKQTYEQYFGPGTRLTVT.

This chain joins TRBV5-1 and TRBJ2-1, with 7 bases lining up with TRBD1. This CDR3 contains 14 residues. Germline loops: CDR1 SGHRS, CDR2 YFSETQ. Trimming removed 1 base from V and 8 bases from J; junction bases left unmatched: 6. CDR3 residues: CASSLTGARDEQFF. The CDR3 DNA follows: TGCGCCAGCAGCTTGACAGGGGCGCGCGATGAGCAGTTCTTC.

The rearrangement uses TRBV6-5 and TRBJ2-3; TRBD2 matches at 7 bases. The CDR3 totals 14 residues. The germline V gene encodes CDR1 MNHEY and CDR2 SVGAGI. J gave up 6 bases and V 8 bases, and 11 bases lay outside the gene matches. The CDR3 DNA sequence: TGTGCCAGCGGGCGGGCTAGCGGTCTGGATACGCAGTATTTT. Its protein product is CASGRASGLDTQYF.

This clone was counted once. This sequence joins TRBV4-1 and TRBJ2-2; 9 nucleotides match TRBD1. This CDR3 spans 19 amino acids. Germline V CDR1 and CDR2: MGHRA, YSYEKL. V was pared by 4 bases and J by 2 bases, with 14 bases of the junction left unmatched. CDR3 amino acids: CASSLRSLRTGENTGELFF. For the CDR3, the DNA is TGCGCCAGCAGCCTACGGTCCCTTCGGACAGGGGAAAACACCGGGGAGCTGTTTTTT.

The chain links TRBV6-6 to TRBJ2-7; 8 bases map to TRBD2. V lost 5 bases to trimming and J lost 3 bases; unmatched junction nucleotides: 6. Germline V CDR1 and CDR2: MNHNY, SVGAGI (reference sequence). CDR3 length: 14 amino acids. The CDR3 DNA is TGTGCCAGCAGTCATACCGGGACTAGCTACGAGCAGTACTTC. Translation: CASSHTGTSYEQYF.

The rearrangement uses TRBV11-3 and TRBJ2-2; 7 nucleotides line up with TRBD2. V gave up 6 bases and J gave up 7 bases; unmatched junction bases: 8. This CDR3 spans 14 amino acids. Germline V lookup: CDR1 SGHNT, CDR2 YENEEA. The CDR3 loop is CASRRGVAFGELFF. DNA of the CDR3: TGTGCCAGCAGACGGGGGGTTGCGTTCGGGGAGCTGTTTTTT.

This chain connects TRBV20-1 to TRBJ2-5; the D is unclear. The CDR3 runs 11 residues. V shed 0 bases and J shed 6 bases, with 5 bases lying between them. Germline V gene data show CDR1 as DFQATT and CDR2 as SNEGSKA (reference sequence). CDR3 in amino acids: CSARDAQTQYF. CDR3 nucleotide sequence: TGCAGTGCTAGAGATGCGCAGACCCAGTACTTC.

J is TRBJ1-6 and V is TRBV6-5; a possible D gene is TRBD1 (6 bases). This CDR3 has 12 residues. In germline, CDR1 is MNHEY, CDR2 SVGAGI. Trimming stripped 8 bases from V and 10 bases from J, with 12 bases between. The CDR3 coding sequence is TGTGCCAGCGCGGGGGGGGCCTCACCCCTCCACTTT. It specifies CASAGGASPLHF.

The chain employs TRBV5-6 and TRBJ2-2; D gene ambiguous. V lost 4 bases, J lost 2 bases, and 3 bases lay in between. CDR3 size: 12 residues. Germline loops: CDR1 SGHDT, CDR2 YYEEEE. The CDR3 region has the DNA TGTGCCAGCAGCCCTAACACCGGGGAGCTGTTTTTT. Protein sequence: CASSPNTGELFF.

Of note for this clone: Different DNA sequences within this sample yield the same CDR3. V is TRBV24-1 and J is TRBJ2-7; 9 bases are shared with TRBD1. The germline V gene encodes CDR1 KGHDR and CDR2 SFDVKD. This CDR3 contains 15 residues. The J segment lost 2 bases and the V segment lost 3 bases, leaving 4 bases of the junction unmatched. CDR3 loop: CATSDPGTGTYEQYF. The CDR3 DNA follows: TGTGCCACCAGTGATCCCGGGACAGGGACCTACGAGCAGTACTTC.

This chain uses TRBV2 with TRBJ2-4, with 12 bases matching TRBD2. Looked up from germline, CDR1 is SNHLY and CDR2 is FYNNEI. J lost 3 bases, V lost 8 bases, and 5 bases had no gene match. The length of the CDR3 is 15 residues. The CDR3 here is CASQPGLAGKNIQYF. The CDR3 DNA is TGTGCCAGCCAACCGGGACTAGCGGGCAAAAACATTCAGTACTTC.

The gene calls are TRBV28 and TRBJ1-5; TRBD1 matches 11 bases. The CDR3 length is 16 residues. V was pared by 4 bases and J by 2 bases, with 4 bases of the junction left unmatched. Germline CDR1 and CDR2: MDHEN and SYDVKM. The DNA of the CDR3 is TGTGCCAGCAGTTCGGGACAGGGGGTTGGCAATCAGCCCCAGCATTTT. It yields the protein CASSSGQGVGNQPQHF.

On this clone itself: Different DNA sequences within this sample yield the same CDR3. The rearrangement uses TRBV19 and TRBJ1-1; D gene uncertain. The CDR3 runs to 13 residues. CDR1 is LNHDA and CDR2 is SQIVND in the germline V gene (reference sequence). V shed 3 bases and J shed 4 bases, with 9 bases lying between them. CDR3 residues: CASSISGVTEAFF. The CDR3 DNA is TGTGCCAGTAGTATCTCAGGCGTCACTGAAGCTTTCTTT.

Only a few counts were recorded for this clone. This chain uses TRBV5-1 with TRBJ1-4; D gene uncertain. This CDR3 has 13 residues. Germline V CDR1 and CDR2: SGHRS, YFSETQ. Trimming shortened V by 2 bases and J by 4 bases, and 6 bases separated the two germline ends. The chain's CDR3 is CASSLNSNEKLFF. As DNA, the CDR3 is TGCGCCAGCAGCTTAAACAGTAATGAAAAACTGTTTTTT. The full variable domain, rest sourced from reference TRBV5-1 and TRBJ1-4, is KAGVTQTPRYLIKTRGQQVTLSCSPISGHRSVSWYQQTPGQGLQFLFEYFSETQRNKGNFPGRFSGRQFSNSRSEMNVSTLELGDSALYLCASSLNSNEKLFFGSGTQLSVL.

The chain employs TRBV5-1 and TRBJ1-2, with a tentative D call TRBD1 (5 bases). The CDR3 has 15 residues. V was cut by 0 bases and J by 6 bases, with 15 bases left in between. In germline, CDR1 is SGHRS, CDR2 YFSETQ. CDR3 nucleotide sequence: TGCGCCAGCAGCTTGGAAAGGGGCACCTTAGATGGCTACACCTTC. As protein: CASSLERGTLDGYTF.

This chain joins TRBV4-1 and TRBJ2-5; 10 nucleotides align to TRBD2. Trimming cost V 1 base and J 5 bases; bases outside gene matches: 22. The CDR3 is 21 residues long. Germline-derived CDR1 and CDR2 are MGHRA and YSYEKL. The CDR3 nucleotides read TGCGCCAGCAGCCAAGTCGGATCTTGGCTAGCGGGAGTGGGGGCAGGGGAGACCCAGTACTTC. Its protein product is CASSQVGSWLAGVGAGETQYF.

Concerning this clone: Other DNA sequences in the sample encode the same CDR3. The chain combines TRBV7-3 with TRBJ2-7; 8 bases match TRBD2. This CDR3 spans 14 amino acids. V trimming: 3 bases; J trimming: 0 bases; junction bases outside the gene matches: 1. CDR1 is SGHTA and CDR2 is FQGTGA in the germline V gene. The CDR3 loop reads CASSLSGSSYEQYF. The CDR3 DNA follows: TGTGCCAGCAGCTTGAGCGGGAGCTCCTACGAGCAGTACTTC.

This chain connects TRBV25-1 to TRBJ2-7, with D maybe TRBD1 (5 bases). Germline CDR1 MGHDK, CDR2 SYGVNS. Trimming removed 6 bases at V and 4 bases at J, with 10 bases between. The CDR3 is 12 residues long. In DNA, the CDR3 is TGTGCCAGCAGCCCCGACAGTTACGAGCAGTACTTC. The encoded protein is CASSPDSYEQYF.

The CDR3 bases are TGCGCCAGCCAAATTACTAGCGGGAGGGCGAATGAGCAGTTCTTC. It specifies CASQITSGRANEQFF. The genes are TRBV5-1 and TRBJ2-1; 13 bases map to TRBD2. The junction had 8 bases not matched to a gene; V was cut back by 7 bases and J by 7 bases. From germline, CDR1 is SGHRS and CDR2 YFSETQ. This CDR3 spans 15 amino acids.

CDR3 region: CASSGQGVYQETQYF. CDR3 in DNA: TGTGCCAGCAGCGGACAGGGGGTGTACCAAGAGACCCAGTACTTC. The genes are TRBV11-3 and TRBJ2-5; TRBD1 matches at 10 bases. The V segment lost 5 bases and the J segment 0 bases; nucleotides outside the gene matches: 3. The CDR3 contains 15 residues. Germline V gene lookup returns CDR1 SGHNT and CDR2 YENEEA. The variable domain in full, with the rest retrieved from reference TRBV11-3 and TRBJ2-5, is EAGVVQSPRYKIIEKKQPVAFWCNPISGHNTLYWYLQNLGQGPELLIRYENEEAVDDSQLPKDRFSAERLKGVDSTLKIQPAELGDSAVYLCASSGQGVYQETQYFGPGTRLLVL.

V and J are TRBV5-8 and TRBJ2-3; tentative D call: TRBD2 (5 bases). Trimming stripped 4 bases from V and 2 bases from J, with 11 bases between. Germline V lookup: CDR1 SGHTS, CDR2 YDEGEE. The CDR3 runs to 14 residues. CDR3 coding DNA: TGTGCCAGCAGCCGCGGGCTGAACACAGATACGCAGTATTTT. This encodes CASSRGLNTDTQYF.

The count of this clone is one. CDR3 sequence (DNA): TGTGCCAGCAGCTTAGCCCGGGACAGGGGCTACAATGAGCAGTTCTTC. Encoded protein: CASSLARDRGYNEQFF. The V call is TRBV7-9, the J call TRBJ2-1, with TRBD1 matching 10 bases. Germline-derived CDR1 and CDR2 are SEHNR and FQNEAQ (reference sequence). The CDR3 consists of 16 residues. V trimming: 0 bases; J trimming: 3 bases; junction bases outside the gene matches: 2.

The rearrangement joins TRBV15 to TRBJ2-1; TRBD2 matches at 9 bases. This CDR3 is 15 amino acids long. Germline trimming cut 5 bases from V and 3 bases from J; bases unmatched to any gene: 5. The germline CDR1 and CDR2 sequences are LNHNV and YYDKDF (reference sequence). The CDR3 coding sequence is TGTGCCACCAGCGGGGGACTAGCTGGCTACAATGAGCAGTTCTTC. It is translated as CATSGGLAGYNEQFF.

This sequence joins TRBV29-1 and TRBJ1-1, with D possibly matching TRBD1 (5 bases). This CDR3 contains 14 residues. The V gene lost 4 bases and the J gene lost 1 base, with 13 bases spanning the gap. Germline CDR1 and CDR2: SQVTM and ANQGSEA. CDR3: CSVALRDPNTEAFF. The DNA of the CDR3 is TGCAGCGTTGCATTGCGGGACCCGAACACTGAAGCTTTCTTT.

V is TRBV3-1 (or the pseudogene TRBV3-2) and J is TRBJ1-2, with no clear D. The V gene's germline CDR1 is LGHDT and CDR2 YNNKEL (reference sequence). V shed 1 base and J shed 8 bases, with 8 bases lying between them. This CDR3 comprises 12 residues. The CDR3 bases are TGTGCCAGCAGCCAAGTGGGCAAAGGCTACACCTTC. Protein product: CASSQVGKGYTF.

This chain joins TRBV3-1 (or the pseudogene TRBV3-2) and TRBJ1-6; the D is unclear. Germline V gives CDR1 LGHDT, CDR2 YNNKEL (reference sequence). The CDR3 covers 17 residues. V lost 0 bases, J lost 0 bases, and 9 bases lay in between. The CDR3 region is CASSQEIGSSYNSPLHF. The DNA of the CDR3 is TGTGCCAGCAGCCAAGAAATCGGGAGCTCCTATAATTCACCCCTCCACTTT.

The chain employs TRBV11-3 and TRBJ2-1; D might be TRBD2 (5 bases). The V end was cut by 5 bases, the J end by 4 bases, with 18 bases between. Looked up from germline, CDR1 is SGHNT and CDR2 is YENEEA. This CDR3 contains 16 residues. As DNA, the CDR3 is TGTGCCAGCAGCCCGAAGGTAGGCCGGGAATACAATGAGCAGTTCTTC. Protein: CASSPKVGREYNEQFF.

This clone was counted between two and nine times. The rearrangement joins TRBV10-3 to TRBJ2-3; possible D gene TRBD2, 6 bases. Trimming pared 0 bases from V and 3 bases from J, leaving 13 bases between. CDR1 is ENHRY and CDR2 is SYGVKD in the germline V gene. This CDR3 has 16 amino acids. The CDR3 spells CAISESPSAETDTQYF. The CDR3 DNA is TGTGCCATCAGTGAGTCGCCTAGCGCGGAGACAGATACGCAGTATTTT.

The chain joins TRBV5-1 to TRBJ2-7, with D uncertain. The CDR3 covers 14 residues. Germline V gene data show CDR1 as SGHRS and CDR2 as YFSETQ. Trimming took 0 bases from V and 3 from J, leaving 10 bases between them. Here the CDR3 reads CASSLGSESYEQYF. The CDR3 DNA sequence: TGCGCCAGCAGCTTGGGGTCAGAAAGCTACGAGCAGTACTTC.

The chain is built from TRBV7-9 and TRBJ2-2; D gene unclear. In germline, CDR1 is SEHNR, CDR2 FQNEAQ (reference sequence). This CDR3 contains 14 residues. V dropped 1 base and J dropped 3 bases, with 6 bases sitting between them. The CDR3 spells CASSLGQDTGELFF. CDR3 sequence (DNA): TGTGCCAGCAGCTTAGGGCAGGACACCGGGGAGCTGTTTTTT.